These T cell receptor beta chains were read from a single sample in a study of T cells in Graves' hyperthyroidism and ophthalmopathy. Each CDR3 protein is one row after TCRdb ran MiXCR on the multiplex PCR reads. This table has about 600,000 distinct CDR3 sequences, approximately 15% appearing once. The sequenced sample was blood. Receptors originate from a woman in her 40s with Graves' ophthalmopathy. The CDR3 runs from the conserved cysteine through the conserved F or W.

V,J,CDR3
TRBV20-1,TRBJ2-7,CSALPTAGVPNYEQYF
TRBV28,TRBJ2-1,CASTSGVYNEQFF
TRBV3-1,TRBJ2-2,CASSHSTSGATGELFF
TRBV20-1,TRBJ1-1,CSASAGTEEAFF
TRBV24-1,TRBJ2-3,CATPTSGGTDTQYF
TRBV20-1,TRBJ2-1,CSARDGSALAGHEQFF
TRBV6-1,TRBJ2-7,CASSEDLGRSLYEQYF
TRBV3-1,TRBJ2-5,CASSHSGRGTQYF
TRBV29-1,TRBJ2-5,CSVRLSAAETQYF
TRBV6-1,TRBJ1-2,CASSSPEAGVLGYTF